Below are 19 T cell receptor beta chains sequenced from a single sample in a study of T cells in Graves' hyperthyroidism and ophthalmopathy. The investigators amplified TCR beta CDR3 regions from RNA transcripts. In the first-round RT-PCR of the TCR CDR3, the HTBI primer set was used. TCRdb reprocessed the multiplex PCR reads via MiXCR and lists one record per CDR3 protein. The profile shows around 290,000 distinct CDR3 sequences, more than 15% of them singletons. The specimen was blood. These receptors were obtained from a woman aged 55 to 70 with Graves' ophthalmopathy.

Of note for this clonotype: This may arise from a read error, as a much more abundant clone is one base away. V is TRBV5-1 and J is TRBJ2-3; a weak D match, TRBD1 (5 bases). The V and J ends lost 4 bases and 0 bases respectively, with 15 bases between them. The CDR3 extends over 16 amino acids. Germline CDR1 and CDR2: SGHRS and YFSETQ. The CDR3 sequence is CASSATAGLSTDTQYF. The CDR3 nucleotides read TGCGCCAGCAGCGCGACGGCAGGGCTAAGCACAGATACGCAGTATTTT.

The DNA for the CDR3 is TGTGCCAGCAGCCAATGGAGCGGGACAAGTTATCAGCCCCAGCATTTT. It encodes CASSQWSGTSYQPQHF. This rearrangement joins TRBV16 to TRBJ1-5, with D possibly matching TRBD1 (6 bases). This CDR3 has 16 amino acids. Trimming took off 1 base at V and 5 bases at J, with 15 bases between the two ends. Per germline, CDR1 KGHSY and CDR2 FQNENV. Full variable domain (rest looked up from reference TRBV16 and TRBJ1-5): GEEVAQTPKHLVRGEGQKAKLYCAPIKGHSYVFWYQQVLKNEFKFLISFQNENVFDETGMPKERFSAKCLPNSPCSLEIQATKLEDSAVYFCASSQWSGTSYQPQHFGDGTRLSIL.

This clonotype was counted only a few times. V and J are TRBV5-6 and TRBJ2-7, with a possible D match to TRBD2 (5 bases). This CDR3 is 13 amino acids long. Germline V lookup: CDR1 SGHDT, CDR2 YYEEEE. The ends were cut back, 4 bases at V and 0 bases at J, with 8 bases in the middle. The CDR3 loop reads CASSRGFSYEQYF. As DNA, the CDR3 is TGTGCCAGCAGCCGGGGATTCTCCTACGAGCAGTACTTC.

The rearrangement joins TRBV9 to TRBJ2-1; D may be TRBD1 or TRBD2 (5 bases each). V was trimmed by 0 bases and J by 8 bases, leaving 15 bases between them. The CDR3 has 15 amino acids. Per germline, CDR1 SGDLS and CDR2 YYNGEE. The CDR3 is CASSVGGVGGHEQFF. For the CDR3, the DNA is TGTGCCAGCAGCGTAGGAGGGGTCGGAGGTCATGAGCAGTTCTTC.

This clonotype came up once. The chain is built from TRBV19 and TRBJ2-6; 7 bases agree with TRBD1. Germline V lookup: CDR1 LNHDA, CDR2 SQIVND (reference sequence). CDR3 length equals 17 residues. The V gene end was trimmed by 10 bases and the J gene end by 0 bases; junction bases not matched to a gene: 12. The CDR3 region is CATRRRQGNSGANVLTF. CDR3 sequence (DNA): TGTGCCACCCGACGGCGACAGGGTAACTCTGGGGCCAACGTCCTGACTTTC.

This clonotype appeared many times. The gene calls are TRBV20-1 and TRBJ1-5; D is undetermined. CDR1 DFQATT and CDR2 SNEGSKA come from the germline V gene (reference sequence). V lost 0 bases and J lost 4, with 7 bases in between. The CDR3 has 13 amino acids. In DNA, the CDR3 is TGCAGTGCTAGAGAGGGCTTAAATCAGCCCCAGCATTTT. It encodes CSAREGLNQPQHF.

V is TRBV6-1 and J is TRBJ1-2; no reliable D call. The germline V gene has CDR1 MNHNS and CDR2 SASEGT. Trimming left V 2 bases short and J 3 bases short, with 16 bases between. The CDR3 covers 16 residues. This chain's CDR3 is CASSEIVFGGYYGYTF. CDR3 DNA sequence: TGTGCCAGCAGTGAAATCGTGTTTGGAGGGTACTATGGCTACACCTTC.

This clonotype was recorded at least ten times. The chain joins TRBV9 to TRBJ2-5; a weak D match, TRBD1 (6 bases). The CDR3 consists of 13 residues. Germline-derived CDR1 and CDR2 are SGDLS and YYNGEE. Trimming left V 6 bases short and J 6 bases short, with 15 bases between. The CDR3 DNA is TGTGCCAGCACCTTACAGGGTCGGAAGACCCAGTACTTC. Its translation is CASTLQGRKTQYF.

This clonotype was seen repeatedly, ten times or more. V gene TRBV20-1 combines with J gene TRBJ2-1; 8 bases are a match to TRBD2. The CDR3 extends over 13 amino acids. Germline V CDR1 and CDR2: DFQATT, SNEGSKA (reference sequence). J was trimmed by 6 bases and V by 1 base; bases with no gene match: 2. CDR3 coding DNA: TGCAGTGCTAGAGGGACTAGCCGCAATGAGCAGTTCTTC. Amino acid sequence: CSARGTSRNEQFF.

This clonotype was counted many times. The chain uses TRBV19 and TRBJ1-1, with 12 bases matching TRBD1. The trim removed 4 bases at V and 7 bases at J, leaving 7 bases unmatched. Germline CDR1 and CDR2: LNHDA and SQIVND (reference sequence). This CDR3 is built from 15 residues. The CDR3 nucleotides are TGTGCCAGTAGTACACCGGGACAGGGGGCCAGTGAAGCTTTCTTT. It yields the protein CASSTPGQGASEAFF.

This clonotype was detected a few times. The chain is built from TRBV7-9 and TRBJ2-1; 9 bases match TRBD1. V was pared by 4 bases and J by 2 bases, with 3 bases of the junction left unmatched. CDR3 length: 15 residues. The germline CDR1 and CDR2 sequences are SEHNR and FQNEAQ (reference sequence). This CDR3 reads CASSYGTGPYNEQFF. The CDR3 region has the DNA TGTGCCAGCAGCTACGGGACAGGGCCCTACAATGAGCAGTTCTTC.

Only a few counts were recorded for this clonotype. V and J are TRBV5-4 and TRBJ1-6; possible D gene TRBD1, 5 bases. Trimming shortened V by 3 bases and J by 7 bases, and 11 bases separated the two germline ends. CDR3 length equals 14 residues. The germline V gene encodes CDR1 SGHNT and CDR2 YYREEE (reference sequence). CDR3 amino acids: CASSSREGNSPLHF. CDR3 nucleotide sequence: TGTGCCAGCAGCTCCAGGGAGGGGAATTCACCCCTCCACTTT.

Here the CDR3 DNA reads TGTGCTAGTGGTTTGGTTTCGGTAGCGGGAGCCAGCAATGAGCAGTTCTTC. This translates into CASGLVSVAGASNEQFF. This sequence joins TRBV12-5 and TRBJ2-1; 9 bases are a match to TRBD2. Losses at the gene ends were 0 bases for V and 6 bases for J; bases not matched to a gene: 9. The germline V gene has CDR1 LGHNT and CDR2 FRNRAP. This CDR3 is built from 17 residues.

This clonotype has just a few counts. The V and J genes are TRBV6-2 or TRBV6-3 and TRBJ2-3; no clear D gene. The CDR3 is 12 residues long. From germline, CDR1 is MNHEY and CDR2 SVGEGT. Trimming took off 6 bases at V and 7 bases at J, with 11 bases between the two ends. The CDR3 region has the DNA TGTGCCAGCAGCTCCCTTTATCATACGCAGTATTTT. Translating it yields CASSSLYHTQYF.

This clonotype was recorded at least ten times. The rearrangement uses TRBV29-1 and TRBJ1-1; D gene unclear. Germline lookup yields CDR1 SQVTM and CDR2 ANQGSEA. The CDR3 sequence is 13 residues long. V lost 5 bases and J 3 bases, leaving 13 bases between the germline ends. The chain's CDR3 is CSVPRYADTEAFF. The CDR3 nucleotides are TGCAGCGTTCCGAGGTATGCGGACACTGAAGCTTTCTTT.

There are a few counts of this clonotype. The genes are TRBV10-3 and TRBJ2-2, with D perhaps TRBD2 (6 bases). The CDR3 has 14 amino acids. Germline V CDR1 and CDR2: ENHRY, SYGVKD. Trimming cost V 10 bases and J 6 bases, with 18 bases left between them. The CDR3, as DNA: TGTGCCACCCGACTAGTTGCCGGGGCCGGGGAGCTGTTTTTT. It encodes CATRLVAGAGELFF.

This clonotype was seen ten or more times. The chain carries TRBV24-1 and TRBJ2-3, with 9 bases that match TRBD1. The CDR3 sequence is 13 residues long. The V gene's germline CDR1 is KGHDR and CDR2 SFDVKD. J was trimmed by 6 bases and V by 9 bases; bases with no gene match: 6. The CDR3: CATLGTGRDTQYF. The CDR3 coding sequence is TGTGCCACCCTCGGGACAGGGAGGGATACGCAGTATTTT.

This clonotype occurred a few times. Just one base apart from a much larger clone, this may be a read error. The chain carries TRBV5-1 and TRBJ1-5; D gene uncertain. The V gene's germline CDR1 is SGHRS and CDR2 YFSETQ. This CDR3 has 13 amino acids. V shed 0 bases and J shed 4 bases, with 5 bases lying between them. The CDR3 sequence is CASSLDPNQPQHF. CDR3 nucleotide sequence: TGCGCCAGCAGCTTGGACCCTAATCAGCCCCAGCATTTT.

Many counts were recorded for this clonotype. This chain connects TRBV6-6 to TRBJ2-7; 11 nucleotides match TRBD1. V lost 2 bases, J lost 8 bases, and 11 bases stayed unmatched. Germline V CDR1 and CDR2: MNHNY, SVGAGI (reference sequence). The length of the CDR3 is 16 residues. This CDR3 is CASSYRPPGQGEKQYF. The CDR3 DNA reads TGTGCCAGCAGTTACCGGCCGCCGGGACAGGGGGAAAAGCAGTACTTC.